This T cell receptor beta chain was retrieved from a study of T cell responses to AZD1222 COVID-19 vaccine. Whole-study results and caveats: Variant regions that are unmutated are reportedly the target of nearly half of spike-specific TCRs. Clonal diversity was possibly underestimated, and the donors were mostly white British, with more females.

The germline CDR1 and CDR2 sequences are GTSNPN and SVGIG (reference sequence). This CDR3 contains 15 residues. Trimming cost V 3 bases and J 5 bases, with 14 bases left between them. Concerning this clone: Its cognate antigen is unknown.

Some clones are missing from TCRdb's copy, which holds only in-frame ones; the method was immunoSEQ multiplex PCR. The sample has about 110,000 clones; around 90% are singletons. Recipients boosted at about 4 weeks or about 12 weeks are pooled. This sequence originates from an adult who received the AZD1222 COVID-19 vaccine. The chain is built from TRBV30 and TRBJ1-6, with a possible D match to TRBD1 (5 bases). The material sequenced was peripheral blood, taken 28 days after the second AZD1222 dose. This CDR3 reads CAWSPGYLDNSPLHF. In nucleotides, the CDR3 is TGTGCCTGGAGCCCAGGGTATCTCGATAATTCACCCCTCCACTTT.